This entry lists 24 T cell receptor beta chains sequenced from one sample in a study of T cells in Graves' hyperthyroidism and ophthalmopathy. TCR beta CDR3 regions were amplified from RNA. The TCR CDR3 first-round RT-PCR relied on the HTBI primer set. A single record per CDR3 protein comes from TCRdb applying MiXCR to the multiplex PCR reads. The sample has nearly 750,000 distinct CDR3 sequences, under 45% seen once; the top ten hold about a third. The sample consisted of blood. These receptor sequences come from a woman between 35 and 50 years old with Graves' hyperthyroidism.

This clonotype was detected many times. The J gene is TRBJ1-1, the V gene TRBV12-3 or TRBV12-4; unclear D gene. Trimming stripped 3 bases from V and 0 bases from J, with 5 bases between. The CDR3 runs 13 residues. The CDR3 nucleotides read TGTGCCAGCAGTTTTGTCTTGAACACTGAAGCTTTCTTT. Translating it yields CASSFVLNTEAFF.

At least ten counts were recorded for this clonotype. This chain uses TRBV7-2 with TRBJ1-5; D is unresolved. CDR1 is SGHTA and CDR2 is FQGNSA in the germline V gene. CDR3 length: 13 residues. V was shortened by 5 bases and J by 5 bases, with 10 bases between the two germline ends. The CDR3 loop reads CASSRQIDQPQHF. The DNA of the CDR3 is TGTGCCAGCAGCCGCCAGATTGATCAGCCCCAGCATTTT.

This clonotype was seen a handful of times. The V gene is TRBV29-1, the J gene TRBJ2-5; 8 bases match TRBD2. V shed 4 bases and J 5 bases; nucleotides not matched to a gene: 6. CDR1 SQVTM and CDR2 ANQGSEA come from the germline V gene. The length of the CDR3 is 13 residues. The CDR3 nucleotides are TGCAGCGTTGTCCCGGGAGGGCCGGAGACCCAGTACTTC. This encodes CSVVPGGPETQYF.

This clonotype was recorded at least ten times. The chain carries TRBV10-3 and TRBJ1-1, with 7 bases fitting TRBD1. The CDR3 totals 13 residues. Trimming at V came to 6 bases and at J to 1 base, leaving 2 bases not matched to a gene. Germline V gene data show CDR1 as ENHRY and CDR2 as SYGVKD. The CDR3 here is CAISRGENTEAFF. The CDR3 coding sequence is TGTGCCATCAGCAGGGGGGAGAACACTGAAGCTTTCTTT.

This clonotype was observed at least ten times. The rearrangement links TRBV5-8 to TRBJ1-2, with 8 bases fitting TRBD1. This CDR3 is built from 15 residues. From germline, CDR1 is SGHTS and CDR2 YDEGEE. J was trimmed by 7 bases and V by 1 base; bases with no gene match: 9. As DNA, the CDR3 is TGTGCCAGCAGCTTGCTTGGTAGACAGGGGATTGGCTACACCTTC. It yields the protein CASSLLGRQGIGYTF.

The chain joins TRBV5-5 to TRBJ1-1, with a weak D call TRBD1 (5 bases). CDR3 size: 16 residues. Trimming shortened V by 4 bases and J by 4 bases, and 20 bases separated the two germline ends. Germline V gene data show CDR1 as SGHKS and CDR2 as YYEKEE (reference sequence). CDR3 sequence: CASSPYRGGGVTEAFF. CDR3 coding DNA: TGTGCCAGCAGCCCCTACCGCGGGGGTGGGGTCACTGAAGCTTTCTTT.

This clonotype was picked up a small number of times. CDR3 region: CASMRSGTDSYEQYF. CDR3 DNA sequence: TGTGCCAGCATGCGATCCGGGACAGACTCTTACGAGCAGTACTTC. The chain is built from TRBV24-1 and TRBJ2-7; 7 bases agree with TRBD1. V lost 11 bases to trimming and J lost 4 bases; unmatched junction nucleotides: 16. The V gene's germline CDR1 is KGHDR and CDR2 SFDVKD. The CDR3 extends over 15 amino acids.

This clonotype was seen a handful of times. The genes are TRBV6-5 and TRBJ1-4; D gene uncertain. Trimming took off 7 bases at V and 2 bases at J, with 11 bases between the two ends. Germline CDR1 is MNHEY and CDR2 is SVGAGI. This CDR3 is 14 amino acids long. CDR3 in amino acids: CASKPGGTNEKLFF. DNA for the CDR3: TGTGCCAGCAAGCCAGGAGGGACTAATGAAAAACTGTTTTTT.

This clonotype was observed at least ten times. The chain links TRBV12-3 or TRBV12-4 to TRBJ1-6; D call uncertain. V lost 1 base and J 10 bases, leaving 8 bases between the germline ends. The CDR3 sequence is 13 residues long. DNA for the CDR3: TGTGCCAGCAGTTTAGGCCCAGACTCACCCCTCCACTTT. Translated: CASSLGPDSPLHF.

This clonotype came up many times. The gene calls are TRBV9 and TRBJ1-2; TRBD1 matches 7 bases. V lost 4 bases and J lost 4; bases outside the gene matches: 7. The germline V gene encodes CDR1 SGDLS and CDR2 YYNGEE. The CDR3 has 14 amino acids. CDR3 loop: CASSTQGVRYGYTF. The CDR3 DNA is TGTGCCAGCAGCACCCAGGGGGTTCGCTATGGCTACACCTTC.

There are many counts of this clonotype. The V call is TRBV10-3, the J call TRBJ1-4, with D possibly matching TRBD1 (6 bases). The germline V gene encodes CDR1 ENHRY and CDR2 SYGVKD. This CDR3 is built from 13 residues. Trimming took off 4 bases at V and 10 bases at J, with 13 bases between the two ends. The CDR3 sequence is CAISVEGDGKLFF. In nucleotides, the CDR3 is TGTGCCATCAGTGTCGAGGGGGACGGAAAACTGTTTTTT.

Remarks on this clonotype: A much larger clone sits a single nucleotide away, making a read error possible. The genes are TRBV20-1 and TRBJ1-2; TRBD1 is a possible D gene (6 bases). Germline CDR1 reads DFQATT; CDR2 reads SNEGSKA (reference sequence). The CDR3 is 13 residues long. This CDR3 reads CNGTRGSRYGYTF. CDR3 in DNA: TGCAATGGGACCAGGGGCTCTCGCTATGGCTACACCTTC.

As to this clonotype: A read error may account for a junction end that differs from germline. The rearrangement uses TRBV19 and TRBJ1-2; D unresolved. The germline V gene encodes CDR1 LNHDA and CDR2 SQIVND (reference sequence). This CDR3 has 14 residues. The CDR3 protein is CASSTPRLVNGYTF. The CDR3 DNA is TGTGCCAGCAGTACCCCCCGGTTAGTCAATGGCTACACCTTC.

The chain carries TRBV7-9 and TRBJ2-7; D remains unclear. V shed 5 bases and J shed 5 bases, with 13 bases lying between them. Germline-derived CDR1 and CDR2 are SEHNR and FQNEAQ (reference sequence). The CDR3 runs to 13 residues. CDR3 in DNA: TGTGCCAGCAGCCTAACCCTAGTCAACGAGCAGTACTTC. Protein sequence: CASSLTLVNEQYF.

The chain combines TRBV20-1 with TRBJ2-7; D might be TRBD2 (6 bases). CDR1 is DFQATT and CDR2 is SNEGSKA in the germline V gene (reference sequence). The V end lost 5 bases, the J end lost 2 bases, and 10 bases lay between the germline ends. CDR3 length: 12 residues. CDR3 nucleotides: TGCAGTGCTCGGCGGGGCGCCTACGAGCAGTACTTC. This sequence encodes CSARRGAYEQYF.

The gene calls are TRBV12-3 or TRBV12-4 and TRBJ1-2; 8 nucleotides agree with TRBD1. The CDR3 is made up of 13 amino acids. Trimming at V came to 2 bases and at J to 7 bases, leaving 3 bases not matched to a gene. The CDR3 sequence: CASSLRTGSGYTF. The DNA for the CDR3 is TGTGCCAGCAGTTTAAGGACAGGGAGTGGCTACACCTTC.

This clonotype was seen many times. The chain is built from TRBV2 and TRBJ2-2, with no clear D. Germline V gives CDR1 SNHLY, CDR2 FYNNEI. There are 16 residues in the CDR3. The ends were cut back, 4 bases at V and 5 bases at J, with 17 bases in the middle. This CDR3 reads CASSVGLRSRTGELFF. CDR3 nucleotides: TGTGCCAGCAGTGTAGGGTTGAGGTCGAGGACCGGGGAGCTGTTTTTT.

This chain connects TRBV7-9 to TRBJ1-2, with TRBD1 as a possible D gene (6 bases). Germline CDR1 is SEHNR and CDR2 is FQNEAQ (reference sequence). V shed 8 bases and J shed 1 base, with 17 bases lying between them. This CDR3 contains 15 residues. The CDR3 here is CASHRASLINYGYTF. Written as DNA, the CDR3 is TGTGCCAGCCACAGGGCGAGCCTGATTAACTATGGCTACACCTTC. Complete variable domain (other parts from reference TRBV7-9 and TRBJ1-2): DTGVSQNPRHKITKRGQNVTFRCDPISEHNRLYWYRQTLGQGPEFLTYFQNEAQLEKSRLLSDRFSAERPKGSFSTLEIQRTEQGDSAMYLCASHRASLINYGYTFGSGTRLTVV.

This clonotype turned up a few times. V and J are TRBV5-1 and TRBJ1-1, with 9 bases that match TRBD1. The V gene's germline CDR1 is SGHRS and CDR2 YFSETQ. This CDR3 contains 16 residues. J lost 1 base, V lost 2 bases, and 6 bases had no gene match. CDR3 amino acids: CASSFVTGGGNTEAFF. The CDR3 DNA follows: TGCGCCAGCAGCTTCGTGACAGGGGGAGGGAACACTGAAGCTTTCTTT.

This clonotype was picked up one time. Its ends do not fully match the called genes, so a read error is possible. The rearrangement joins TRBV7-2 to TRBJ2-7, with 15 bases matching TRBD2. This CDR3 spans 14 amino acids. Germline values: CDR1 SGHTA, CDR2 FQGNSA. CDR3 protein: CASSRTSGGDEQYF. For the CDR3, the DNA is TGCGCCAGCAGTCGGACTAGCGGGGGGGACGAGCAGTACTTC.

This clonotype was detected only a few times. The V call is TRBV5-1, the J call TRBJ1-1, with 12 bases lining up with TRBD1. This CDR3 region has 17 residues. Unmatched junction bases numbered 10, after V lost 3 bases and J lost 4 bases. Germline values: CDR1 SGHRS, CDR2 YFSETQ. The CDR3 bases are TGCGCCAGCAGCTGGATACCGGGACAGGGGGCAGGCACTGAAGCTTTCTTT. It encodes CASSWIPGQGAGTEAFF.

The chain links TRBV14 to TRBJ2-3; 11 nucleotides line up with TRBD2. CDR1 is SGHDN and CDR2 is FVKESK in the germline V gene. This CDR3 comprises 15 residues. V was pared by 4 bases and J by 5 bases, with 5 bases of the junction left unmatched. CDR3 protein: CASSLLGLAGDTQYF. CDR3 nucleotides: TGTGCCAGCAGCCTCCTAGGACTAGCGGGAGATACGCAGTATTTT.

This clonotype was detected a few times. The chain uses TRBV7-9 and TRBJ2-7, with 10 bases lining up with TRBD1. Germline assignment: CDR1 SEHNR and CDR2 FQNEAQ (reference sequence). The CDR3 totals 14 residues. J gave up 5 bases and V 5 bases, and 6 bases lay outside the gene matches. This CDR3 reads CASSHRDRGDEQYF. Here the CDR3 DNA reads TGTGCCAGCAGCCACCGGGACAGGGGCGACGAGCAGTACTTC.

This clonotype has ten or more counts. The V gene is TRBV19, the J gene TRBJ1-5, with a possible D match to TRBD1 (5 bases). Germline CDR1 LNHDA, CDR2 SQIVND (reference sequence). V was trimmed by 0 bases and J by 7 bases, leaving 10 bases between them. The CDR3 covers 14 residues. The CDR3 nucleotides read TGTGCCAGTAGTATAGAGGCAGGGAGGCAGCCCCAGCATTTT. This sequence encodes CASSIEAGRQPQHF.